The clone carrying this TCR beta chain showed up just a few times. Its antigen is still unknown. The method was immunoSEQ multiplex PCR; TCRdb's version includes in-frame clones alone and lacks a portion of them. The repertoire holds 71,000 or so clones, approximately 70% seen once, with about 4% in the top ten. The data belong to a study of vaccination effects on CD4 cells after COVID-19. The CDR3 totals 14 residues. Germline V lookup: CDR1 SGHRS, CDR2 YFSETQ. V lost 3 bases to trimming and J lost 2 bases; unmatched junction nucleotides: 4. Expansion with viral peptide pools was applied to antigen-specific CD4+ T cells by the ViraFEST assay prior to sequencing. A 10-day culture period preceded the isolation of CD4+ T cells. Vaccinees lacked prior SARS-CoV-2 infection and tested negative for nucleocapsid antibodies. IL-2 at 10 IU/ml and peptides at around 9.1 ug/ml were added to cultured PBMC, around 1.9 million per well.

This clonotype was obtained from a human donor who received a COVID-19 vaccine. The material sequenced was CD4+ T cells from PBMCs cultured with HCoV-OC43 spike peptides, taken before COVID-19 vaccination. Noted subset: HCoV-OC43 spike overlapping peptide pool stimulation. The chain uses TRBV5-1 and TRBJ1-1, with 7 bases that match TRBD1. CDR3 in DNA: TGCGCCAGCAGCTCGAGGACAGGTAACACTGAAGCTTTCTTT. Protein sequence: CASSSRTGNTEAFF.